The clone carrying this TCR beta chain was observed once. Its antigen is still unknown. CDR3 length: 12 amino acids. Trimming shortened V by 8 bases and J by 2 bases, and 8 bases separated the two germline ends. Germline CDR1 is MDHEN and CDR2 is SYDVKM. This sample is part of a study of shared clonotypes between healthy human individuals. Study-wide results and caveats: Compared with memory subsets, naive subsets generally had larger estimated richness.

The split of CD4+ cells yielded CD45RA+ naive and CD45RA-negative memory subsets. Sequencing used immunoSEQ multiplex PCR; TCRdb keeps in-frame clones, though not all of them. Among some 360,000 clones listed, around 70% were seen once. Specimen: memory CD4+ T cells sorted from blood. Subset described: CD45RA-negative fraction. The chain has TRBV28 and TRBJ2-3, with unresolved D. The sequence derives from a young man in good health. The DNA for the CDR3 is TGTGCCAGCGTAGCAGACACAGATACGCAGTATTTT. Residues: CASVADTDTQYF.